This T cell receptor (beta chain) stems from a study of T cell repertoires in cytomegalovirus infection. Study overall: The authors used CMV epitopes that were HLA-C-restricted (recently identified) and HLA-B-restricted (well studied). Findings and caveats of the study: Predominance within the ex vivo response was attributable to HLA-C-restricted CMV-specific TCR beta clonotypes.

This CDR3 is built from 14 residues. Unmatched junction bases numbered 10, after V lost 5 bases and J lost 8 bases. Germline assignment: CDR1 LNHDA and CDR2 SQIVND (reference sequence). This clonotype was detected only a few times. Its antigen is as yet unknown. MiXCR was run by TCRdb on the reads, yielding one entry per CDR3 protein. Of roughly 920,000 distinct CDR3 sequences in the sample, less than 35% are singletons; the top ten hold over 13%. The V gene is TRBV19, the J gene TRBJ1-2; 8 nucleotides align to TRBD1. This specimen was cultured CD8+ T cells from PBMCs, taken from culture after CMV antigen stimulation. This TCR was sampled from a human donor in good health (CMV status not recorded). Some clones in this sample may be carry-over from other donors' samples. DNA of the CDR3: TGTGCCAGTAGTCCGACCCCAGGGGGCTGGGGCTACACCTTC. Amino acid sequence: CASSPTPGGWGYTF. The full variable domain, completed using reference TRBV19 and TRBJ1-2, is DGGITQSPKYLFRKEGQNVTLSCEQNLNHDAMYWYRQDPGQGLRLIYYSQIVNDFQKGDIAEGYSVSREKKESFPLTVTSAQKNPTAFYLCASSPTPGGWGYTFGSGTRLTVV.